The next 22 T cell receptor beta chains were all read from a single sample in a study of cytomegalovirus exposure and HLA in healthy donors. Researchers ran the PCR with 60 Vbeta and 13 Jbeta primers. Measured with immunoSEQ multiplex PCR; TCRdb has only the in-frame clones, and not every one. The sample has about 93,000 clones; around 76% are singletons. The sequenced material came from PBMCs. The origin of the receptors is a man younger than 40 in good health and CMV-seronegative.

The chain links TRBV5-1 to TRBJ1-1, with TRBD1 matching over 7 bases. This CDR3 spans 15 amino acids. Germline-derived CDR1 and CDR2 are SGHRS and YFSETQ. V shed 4 bases, J shed 6 bases, and the junction held 12 bases outside the gene matches. CDR3 in DNA: TGCGCCAGCAGCCCCTGGGACAGTTTTAGTGCTGAAGCTTTCTTT. Residues: CASSPWDSFSAEAFF.

V gene TRBV5-1 combines with J gene TRBJ2-3, with TRBD2 matching 7 bases. This CDR3 has 16 amino acids. Germline trimming cut 3 bases from V and 5 bases from J; bases unmatched to any gene: 12. CDR1 SGHRS and CDR2 YFSETQ come from the germline V gene. The CDR3 bases are TGCGCCAGCAGCTCCTCACTAGCGTTCTTTGAAGATACGCAGTATTTT. Its protein is CASSSSLAFFEDTQYF.

The J gene is TRBJ1-2, the V gene TRBV7-2; TRBD1 is a possible D gene (6 bases). The V and J ends lost 1 base and 8 bases respectively, with 17 bases between them. Germline loops: CDR1 SGHTA, CDR2 FQGNSA. The CDR3 runs 15 residues. Here the CDR3 reads CASSLVPGEGGGYTF. The CDR3 region has the DNA TGTGCCAGCAGCTTAGTACCAGGGGAGGGGGGAGGCTACACCTTC.

This clone was counted between two and nine times. The V and J genes are TRBV2 and TRBJ1-4, with TRBD1 identical over 7 bases. Looked up from germline, CDR1 is SNHLY and CDR2 is FYNNEI. This CDR3 contains 15 residues. Unmatched junction bases numbered 6, after V lost 5 bases and J lost 3 bases. The CDR3 is CASSNRQGPNEKLFF. The CDR3 nucleotides read TGTGCCAGCAGTAACCGACAGGGTCCTAATGAAAAACTGTTTTTT.

V and J are TRBV10-3 and TRBJ1-2, with a tentative D call TRBD1 (6 bases). V dropped 4 bases and J dropped 2 bases, with 11 bases sitting between them. The CDR3 is 14 amino acids. Germline-derived CDR1 and CDR2 are ENHRY and SYGVKD. The CDR3 sequence is CAISVDRLNYGYTF. The CDR3, as DNA: TGTGCCATCAGTGTCGACAGGTTGAACTATGGCTACACCTTC.

This chain links TRBV18 with TRBJ2-5; possible D gene TRBD2, 5 bases. The CDR3 is 16 residues long. Per the germline V gene, CDR1 is KGHSH and CDR2 is LQKENI. Trimming took off 4 bases at V and 1 base at J, with 16 bases between the two ends. CDR3 in DNA: TGTGCCAGCTCACTTCCCGCGCCCGGAGGCCAAGAGACCCAGTACTTC. Its translation is CASSLPAPGGQETQYF.

The chain uses TRBV12-5 and TRBJ2-1; 8 nucleotides line up with TRBD2. CDR3 size: 13 residues. Germline values: CDR1 LGHNT, CDR2 FRNRAP. Trimming took 2 bases from V and 14 from J; bases not matched to a gene: 8. The CDR3: CASGLRGLGGEFF. As DNA, the CDR3 is TGTGCTAGTGGTTTGAGGGGACTAGGGGGGGAGTTCTTC.

The chain recombines TRBV7-9 with TRBJ1-2; 7 bases agree with TRBD1. The V gene's germline CDR1 is SEHNR and CDR2 FQNEAQ (reference sequence). This CDR3 comprises 16 residues. The V and J ends lost 5 bases and 4 bases, in that order; junction bases with no gene match: 13. CDR3 loop: CASSGGITGDLYGYTF. CDR3 nucleotides: TGTGCCAGCAGCGGGGGGATAACAGGGGACCTCTATGGCTACACCTTC. The variable domain in full, completed from reference TRBV7-9 and TRBJ1-2, reads DTGVSQNPRHKITKRGQNVTFRCDPISEHNRLYWYRQTLGQGPEFLTYFQNEAQLEKSRLLSDRFSAERPKGSFSTLEIQRTEQGDSAMYLCASSGGITGDLYGYTFGSGTRLTVV.

This clone turned up a few times. The V gene is TRBV7-8, the J gene TRBJ1-2, with a possible D match to TRBD1 (5 bases). In germline, CDR1 is SGHVS, CDR2 FQNEAQ. V lost 1 base to trimming and J lost 6 bases, with 12 bases between them. This CDR3 is 14 amino acids long. The CDR3 DNA sequence: TGTGCCAGCAGCTTAGTCTCCCGGGGGAATGGCTACACCTTC. This gives the protein CASSLVSRGNGYTF.

The chain has TRBV7-9 and TRBJ1-2; D uncertain. CDR1 and CDR2 from the germline V gene are SEHNR and FQNEAQ (reference sequence). V lost 4 bases to trimming and J lost 4 bases, with 10 bases between them. CDR3 size: 13 residues. Written as DNA, the CDR3 is TGTGCCAGCAGCTACCCCGCGGTCTATGGCTACACCTTC. It codes for CASSYPAVYGYTF.

This chain connects TRBV29-1 to TRBJ2-2; D is unclear. Germline-derived CDR1 and CDR2 are SQVTM and ANQGSEA. The CDR3 is made up of 11 amino acids. V was cut by 7 bases and J by 6 bases, with 9 bases left in between. The chain's CDR3 is CSALGSGELFF. In DNA form, the CDR3 reads TGCAGCGCCCTAGGCTCCGGGGAGCTGTTTTTT.

This clone was detected a few times. The V gene is TRBV4-1, the J gene TRBJ1-1, with TRBD1 matching 7 bases. V lost 1 base and J lost 5; bases outside the gene matches: 13. CDR3 length equals 17 residues. Germline loops: CDR1 MGHRA, CDR2 YSYEKL. The CDR3 loop reads CASSQGRDRGYGTEAFF. In nucleotides, the CDR3 is TGCGCCAGCAGCCAAGGTCGGGACAGAGGCTACGGGACTGAAGCTTTCTTT.

The chain employs TRBV7-2 and TRBJ1-1; a weak D match, TRBD1 (6 bases). Per germline, CDR1 SGHTA and CDR2 FQGNSA. CDR3 length equals 13 residues. Between the trimmed V and J ends, which lost 1 base and 11 bases, there was a span of 14 bases. CDR3 region: CASSLVGGGMAFF. CDR3 DNA sequence: TGTGCCAGCAGCTTAGTAGGGGGGGGGATGGCTTTCTTT.

CDR3 residues: CASSPHIDRVNEQFF. CDR3 coding DNA: TGTGCCAGTAGTCCCCATATCGACAGGGTCAATGAGCAGTTCTTC. The chain couples TRBV19 to TRBJ2-1, with 7 bases lining up with TRBD1. CDR1 is LNHDA, CDR2 SQIVND, per germline (reference sequence). V lost 5 bases and J lost 6; bases outside the gene matches: 10. This CDR3 is built from 15 residues.

The chain has TRBV6-6 and TRBJ2-2; 11 bases line up with TRBD1. In germline, CDR1 is MNHNY, CDR2 SVGAGI (reference sequence). This CDR3 is built from 15 residues. V shed 6 bases, J shed 5 bases, and the junction held 5 bases outside the gene matches. The CDR3 bases are TGTGCCAGCAGGGTCGGGACAGGGGGAACCGGGGAGCTGTTTTTT. It yields the protein CASRVGTGGTGELFF.

This chain joins TRBV7-9 and TRBJ2-5; TRBD2 matches 12 bases. Germline CDR1 SEHNR, CDR2 FQNEAQ (reference sequence). The CDR3 has 17 amino acids. V shed 5 bases and J 4 bases; nucleotides not matched to a gene: 11. This chain's CDR3 is CASSPRLAGGPGETQYF. For the CDR3, the DNA is TGTGCCAGCAGCCCTCGCCTAGCGGGAGGGCCGGGAGAGACCCAGTACTTC.

CDR3 bases: TGTGCCAGCAGCTTATGGCAGGTTAATGAAAAACTGTTTTTT. Protein sequence: CASSLWQVNEKLFF. This chain links TRBV7-8 with TRBJ1-4; D ambiguous. Trimming removed 2 bases at V and 4 bases at J, with 8 bases between. The CDR3 sequence is 14 residues long. Germline V gene sequence: CDR1 SGHVS, CDR2 FQNEAQ.

This chain connects TRBV4-1 to TRBJ2-1, with TRBD1 matching over 9 bases. This CDR3 is built from 14 residues. Germline trimming cut 4 bases from V and 5 bases from J; bases unmatched to any gene: 3. CDR1 is MGHRA and CDR2 is YSYEKL in the germline V gene. For the CDR3, the DNA is TGCGCCAGCAGCCCGACAGGGGGGGACAATGAGCAGTTCTTC. It yields the protein CASSPTGGDNEQFF.

The chain is built from TRBV6-5 and TRBJ2-1; the D gene is possibly TRBD1 (5 bases). V dropped 6 bases and J dropped 5 bases, with 14 bases sitting between them. CDR1 is MNHEY, CDR2 SVGAGI, per germline. This CDR3 contains 14 residues. The CDR3 DNA reads TGTGCCAGCAGGCCTTGGGGCGGAGACAATGAGCAGTTCTTC. It encodes CASRPWGGDNEQFF.

The chain employs TRBV27 and TRBJ2-5, with 9 bases lining up with TRBD1. The CDR3 is 15 amino acids. Germline trimming cut 5 bases from V and 12 bases from J; bases unmatched to any gene: 16. Germline CDR1 and CDR2: MNHEY and SMNVEV (reference sequence). CDR3 sequence (DNA): TGTGCCAGCAGTACCCGTCCGGGACAGGGTAGCCCCGAGTACTTC. It encodes CASSTRPGQGSPEYF.

This sequence joins TRBV5-1 and TRBJ2-3; tentative D call: TRBD2 (5 bases). Per the germline V gene, CDR1 is SGHRS and CDR2 is YFSETQ. V was pared by 1 base and J by 4 bases, with 10 bases between. This CDR3 has 14 residues. CDR3 loop: CASSLIASADTQYF. The DNA for the CDR3 is TGCGCCAGCAGCTTGATAGCGTCGGCAGATACGCAGTATTTT.

The chain joins TRBV11-2 to TRBJ2-7; D gene unclear. Germline CDR1 and CDR2: SGHAT and FQNNGV. The V end lost 5 bases, the J end lost 0 bases, and 11 bases lay between the germline ends. CDR3 length equals 14 residues. CDR3 in amino acids: CASSPSYGSYEQYF. The CDR3 DNA reads as TGTGCCAGCAGCCCCTCCTATGGCTCCTACGAGCAGTACTTC.